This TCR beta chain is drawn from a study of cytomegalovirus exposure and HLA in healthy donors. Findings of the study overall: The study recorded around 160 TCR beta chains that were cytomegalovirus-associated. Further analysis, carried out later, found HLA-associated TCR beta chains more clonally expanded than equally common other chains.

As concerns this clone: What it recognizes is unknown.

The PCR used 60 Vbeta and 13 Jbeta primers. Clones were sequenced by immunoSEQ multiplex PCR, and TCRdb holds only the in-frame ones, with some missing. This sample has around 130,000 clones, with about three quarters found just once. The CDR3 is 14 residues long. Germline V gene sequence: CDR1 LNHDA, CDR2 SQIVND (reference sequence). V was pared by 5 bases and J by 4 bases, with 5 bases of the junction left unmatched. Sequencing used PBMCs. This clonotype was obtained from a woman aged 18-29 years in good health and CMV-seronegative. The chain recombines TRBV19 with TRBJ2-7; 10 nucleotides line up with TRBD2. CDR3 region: CASSLAGVGYEQYF. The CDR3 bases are TGTGCCAGTAGTCTAGCGGGAGTGGGTTACGAGCAGTACTTC. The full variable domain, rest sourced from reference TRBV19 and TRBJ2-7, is DGGITQSPKYLFRKEGQNVTLSCEQNLNHDAMYWYRQDPGQGLRLIYYSQIVNDFQKGDIAEGYSVSREKKESFPLTVTSAQKNPTAFYLCASSLAGVGYEQYFGPGTRLTVT.